This TCR beta chain emerged from a study of T cells in Graves' hyperthyroidism and ophthalmopathy. Study-wide results and caveats: Most thyroid clonotypes with frequency above 0.001 were detected in blood.

Between the trimmed V and J ends, which lost 7 bases and 2 bases, there was a span of 21 bases. The CDR3 loop spans 17 amino acids. Germline V gene data show CDR1 as LGHDT and CDR2 as YNNKEL (reference sequence). This clonotype appeared a single time. Its antigen is undetermined. Using RNA transcripts as the source, TCR beta CDR3 regions were amplified. First-round RT-PCR of the TCR CDR3 relied on the HTBI primer set. TCRdb passed the multiplex PCR reads through MiXCR, listing each CDR3 protein once. The top ten hold 25% to 35% of the sample, which has a few hundred thousand distinct CDR3 sequences, roughly 14% seen once.

The sequence was collected from a woman younger than 30 with Graves' hyperthyroidism that later progressed to Graves' ophthalmopathy. The sample was blood. The chain uses TRBV3-1 and TRBJ2-1, with D maybe TRBD1 (5 bases). The CDR3 loop reads CASKGDSYQTTYNEQFF. CDR3 nucleotides: TGTGCCAGCAAAGGGGATTCATACCAGACCACCTACAATGAGCAGTTCTTC.